This TCR beta chain originates from a study of PD-1 blockade in classical Hodgkin lymphoma. Findings and limits, study-wide: Reported findings placed baseline TCR diversity lower in newly diagnosed patients (compared with healthy donors). Similar baseline diversity was found in complete responders and newly diagnosed patients.

With no exception, relapse followed autologous stem cell transplantation in all patients, and brentuximab vedotin exposure varied. Best responses included complete response and partial response; otherwise, the best response was progressive disease. Clones were read by immunoSEQ multiplex PCR, and TCRdb kept only the in-frame ones, dropping some. The table has 10,000 to 15,000 clones, 91% seen once. As concerns this clone: The antigen remains undetermined. One end of the junction does not line up with germline, which may come from a read error.

This CDR3 is built from 17 residues. Germline V gene data show CDR1 as SGDLS and CDR2 as YYNGEE. The clonotype was recovered from a human donor with classical Hodgkin lymphoma. This chain uses TRBV9 with TRBJ2-2, with 9 bases fitting TRBD1. The specimen was peripheral blood mononuclear cells (PBMCs), collected at baseline. DNA for the CDR3: TGTGCCAGCAGCGTATACCAACAGGGGGCGAAAACCGGGGAGCTGTTTTTT. Encoded protein: CASSVYQQGAKTGELFF.